This T cell receptor beta chain was obtained from a study of cytomegalovirus exposure and HLA in healthy donors. With respect to this clone: Antigen specificity is unknown.

Study-wide findings and caveats: TCR beta V segments were, for the most part, productive about 87% or about 30% of the time in an earlier analysis.

The PCR employed 60 Vbeta primers together with 13 Jbeta primers. The repertoire was sequenced with immunoSEQ multiplex PCR; TCRdb's copy has only in-frame clones and lacks some. The sample lists fewer than 150,000 clones, roughly 75% occurring once. Sequencing was performed on PBMCs. The TCR was taken from a man under 40 in good health and CMV-seronegative.

CDR3 nucleotides: TGCGCCAGCAGCTGGGGGCTAGCGGGGAGCACAGATACGCAGTATTTT. Protein product: CASSWGLAGSTDTQYF. The chain couples TRBV5-1 to TRBJ2-3; 9 bases match TRBD2. V dropped 3 bases and J dropped 0; count of bases not matched to a gene: 5. The CDR3 contains 16 residues. CDR1 and CDR2 (germline): SGHRS, YFSETQ.